The T cell receptor beta chain described here comes from a study of T cell responses to AZD1222 COVID-19 vaccine. General study points: Females made up more of the donors, who were largely white British, and clonal diversity may have come out too low. With dominance at 160-218 and 743-854, vaccine-associated CD4 TCRs spanned spike.

Notes on this clone: The target antigen is unknown.

This CDR3 is 13 amino acids long. The V gene lost 3 bases and the J gene lost 4 bases, with 7 bases spanning the gap. The analysis combined second doses at about 4 or about 12 weeks. Sequencing used immunoSEQ multiplex PCR; TCRdb keeps in-frame clones, though not all of them. The table lists some 150,000 clones, 80% to 95% of them singletons. The sequence came from an adult who received the AZD1222 COVID-19 vaccine. This rearrangement joins TRBV12-3 or TRBV12-4 to TRBJ1-5, with D hard to call. The sequencing here drew on peripheral blood, taken 28 days after the second AZD1222 dose. The CDR3 bases are TGTGCCAGCAGTTTCGAGAGGAATCAGCCCCAGCATTTT. This codes for CASSFERNQPQHF.